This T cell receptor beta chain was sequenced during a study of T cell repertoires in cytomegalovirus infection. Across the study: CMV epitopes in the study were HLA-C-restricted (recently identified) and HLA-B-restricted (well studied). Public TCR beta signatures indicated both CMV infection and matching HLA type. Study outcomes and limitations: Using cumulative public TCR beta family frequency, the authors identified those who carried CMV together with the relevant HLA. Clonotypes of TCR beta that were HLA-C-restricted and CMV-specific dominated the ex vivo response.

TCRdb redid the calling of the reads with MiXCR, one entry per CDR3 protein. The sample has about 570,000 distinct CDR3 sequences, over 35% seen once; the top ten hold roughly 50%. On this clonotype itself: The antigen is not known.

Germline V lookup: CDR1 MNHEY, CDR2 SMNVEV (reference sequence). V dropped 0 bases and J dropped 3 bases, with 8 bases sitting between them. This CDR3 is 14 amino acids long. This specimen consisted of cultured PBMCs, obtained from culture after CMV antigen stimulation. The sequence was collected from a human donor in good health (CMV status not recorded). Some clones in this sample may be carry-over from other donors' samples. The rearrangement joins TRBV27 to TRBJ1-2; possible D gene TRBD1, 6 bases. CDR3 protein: CASSLSRGYYGYTF. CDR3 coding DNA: TGTGCCAGCAGTTTATCCAGGGGTTACTATGGCTACACCTTC.